This T cell receptor (beta chain) was sequenced during a study of shared clonotypes between healthy human individuals (dated by TCRdb to 2019 to 2021). About the full investigation: The cohort included three men and a couple of women between 18 and 49 years of age. To estimate repertoire size and how much clonotype sharing occurs between individuals, the study deeply sequenced the blood TCR repertoires of roughly 5 healthy adults. Libraries were prepared and TCR repertoires were sequenced by different laboratories using diverse techniques, in order to increase sequencing depth and limit assay-specific biases. Per donor, leukapheresis produced somewhere between about 0.9 and 9 billion PBMCs. The study at large found these results: Because the study included a small number of donors, the genetic and exposure-history diversity represented was limited. Only blood was sampled, and tissue TCR repertoires likely differ from those in blood. Pairwise subsampling indicated that sequencing depth was expected to affect the degree of clonotype sharing among donors.

The germline V gene (reference sequence) supplies CDR1 WNHNN and CDR2 SYGVQD. V was cut back by 2 bases and J by 4 bases, leaving a gap of 8 bases between them. Including cysteine and phenylalanine, the CDR3 has 13 amino acids. Just CDR3 DNA is preserved here, 39 bases in frame from base 1. Using the deep immunoSEQ assay, TCR CDR3 regions were amplified from genomic DNA by multiplex PCR. Extracted genomic DNA from each cell subset was distributed evenly across all wells of several immunoSEQ 96-well plates, and each plate was treated as a replicate. Each replicate PCR for unsorted PBMC received about 310 ng genomic DNA, equal to approximately 29,000 T cell genomes. Ten immunoSEQ deep assay plates were used to sequence unsorted PBMC genomic DNA. The purified libraries were quantified using a Qubit 3.0 fluorometer, sized with a Bioanalyzer 2100, and then quantified again using the KAPA Library Quantification kit. Every immunoSEQ 96-well plate was sequenced on a dedicated single-read 150-cycle Illumina NextSeq 550 flow cell. As for how the authors treated the data: Because the immunoSEQ output included only junctional sequences and no quality scores, the filtering could not be the same as the filtering used for full-length reads. To assign V/J genes and CDR3, sequences were annotated using PyIR, a Python wrapper for IgBLAST v1.9, with IMGT germline references. Any read was removed if the V/J assignment was weak (E-value above 1e-6), the CDR3 was missing, or the read contained stop codons, out-of-frame junctions, or ambiguous translated residues. V3J clonotypes were defined as sequences sharing an identical inferred V gene, J gene, and CDR3 amino acid sequence. To compute the percentage overlap between repertoires, the number of shared unique clonotypes was divided by the size of the smaller repertoire. Richness of each repertoire was evaluated using RTK rarefaction, the Chao1 estimator, and Recon v2.1 estimates of unobserved clonotypes. The table was pulled from immuneACCESS by TCRdb, which kept in-frame rearrangements only. Such tables lose some clones; where checked, under half of the loss comes from unresolved V genes, and the rest has no known cause. The V and J calls and the clone size are those of that table, but D and trimming were determined from the DNA. Across this sample there are some 450,000 clones, with around 77% seen only once. The top ten hold around 13% of the sample.

As to this clone: Its antigen is unknown. Base quality data are lacking; no much larger clone is found one base away.

The donors were healthy, HIV-negative adults who had no recently reported acute infections or vaccinations. All donors were Caucasian adults living in Nashville, Tennessee, USA. For unsorted samples, tens of millions of PBMCs were counted, and genomic DNA was extracted using the QIAamp DNA Blood Mini kit. After blood collection by leukapheresis, PBMCs were isolated using Ficoll-Histopaque density gradient centrifugation and then cryopreserved in the vapor phase of liquid nitrogen. The chain is assembled from TRBV10-1 and TRBJ2-5, with the identity of the D gene unclear. What was sequenced was PBMCs. The receptor was isolated from a woman in her 40s in good health. Some clones in this sample may be carry-over from other donors' samples. The CDR3 region reads CASSENPVETQYF. In nucleotide form, the sequence is TGCGCCAGCAGTGAGAACCCGGTAGAGACCCAGTACTTC.